This TCR beta chain derives from a study of shared clonotypes between healthy human individuals. Across the whole study: The cohort comprised a couple of women and a few men. Their ages spanned 18 to 49 years.

Unmatched junction bases numbered 8, after V lost 5 bases and J lost 5 bases. Germline values: CDR1 LNHDA, CDR2 SQIVND (reference sequence). This CDR3 comprises 15 residues. Deep-level running was used for the assay. Sequencing used immunoSEQ multiplex PCR; TCRdb keeps in-frame clones, though not all of them. This table holds more than 400,000 clones, 78% found once. The rearrangement links TRBV19 to TRBJ2-5, with 10 bases fitting TRBD2. The TCR comes from a middle-aged woman in good health. Some clones in this sample may be carry-over from other donors' samples. The sequenced sample was PBMCs. This CDR3 is CASSVGTSVGETQYF. As DNA, the CDR3 is TGTGCCAGTAGTGTTGGGACTAGCGTTGGCGAGACCCAGTACTTC.